What follows is one T cell receptor beta chain and its context. This sample is part of a study of blood T cell repertoires in COVID-19. About the research overall: PBMCs, B-cell-depleted T cells, or T cells provided the cDNA or gDNA that made up the material.

Some clones are missing from TCRdb's copy, which holds only in-frame ones; the method was immunoSEQ multiplex PCR. The data hold 250,000 or so clones, with 75% to 90% observed a single time. Germline CDR1 reads SGHVS; CDR2 reads FQNEAQ. Between the trimmed V and J ends, which lost 3 bases and 4 bases, there was a span of 13 bases. There are 14 residues in the CDR3. The chain carries TRBV7-8 and TRBJ2-7, with a tentative D call TRBD1 (5 bases). The receptor comes from a man aged 50-60 years who had been exposed to COVID-19. The source material was PBMCs or T cells enriched from blood (not recorded which). The CDR3 here is CASSFAGLMYEQYF. In DNA, the CDR3 is TGTGCCAGCAGCTTCGCAGGGCTGATGTACGAGCAGTACTTC. Looking up the rest from reference TRBV7-8 and TRBJ2-7 gives the full variable domain: GAGVSQSPRYKVAKRGQDVALRCDPISGHVSLFWYQQALGQGPEFLTYFQNEAQLDKSGLPSDRFFAERPEGSVSTLKIQRTQQEDSAVYLCASSFAGLMYEQYFGPGTRLTVT.